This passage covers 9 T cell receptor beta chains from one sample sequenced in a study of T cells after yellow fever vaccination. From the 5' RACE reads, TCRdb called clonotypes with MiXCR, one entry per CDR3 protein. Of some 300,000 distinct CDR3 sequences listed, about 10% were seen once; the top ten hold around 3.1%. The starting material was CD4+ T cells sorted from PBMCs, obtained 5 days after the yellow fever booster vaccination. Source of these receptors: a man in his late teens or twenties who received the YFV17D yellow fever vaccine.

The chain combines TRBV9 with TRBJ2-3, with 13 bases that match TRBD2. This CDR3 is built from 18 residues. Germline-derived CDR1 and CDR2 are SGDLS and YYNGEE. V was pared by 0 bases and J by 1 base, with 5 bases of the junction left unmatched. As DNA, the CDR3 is TGTGCCAGCAGCGTAGATGGGGGACTAGCGGGGCGCACAGATACGCAGTATTTT. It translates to CASSVDGGLAGRTDTQYF.

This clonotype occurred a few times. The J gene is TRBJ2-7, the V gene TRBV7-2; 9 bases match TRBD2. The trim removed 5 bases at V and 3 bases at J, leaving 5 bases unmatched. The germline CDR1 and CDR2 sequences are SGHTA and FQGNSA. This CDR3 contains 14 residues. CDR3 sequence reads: CASSLSGRSYEQYV. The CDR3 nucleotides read TGTGCCAGCAGCCTAAGCGGGAGGAGCTACGAGCAGTACGTC.

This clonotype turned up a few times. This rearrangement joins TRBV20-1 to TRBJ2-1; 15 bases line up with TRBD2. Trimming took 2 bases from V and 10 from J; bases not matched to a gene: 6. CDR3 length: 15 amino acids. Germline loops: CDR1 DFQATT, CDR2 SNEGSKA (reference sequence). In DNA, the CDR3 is TGCAGTGCTAGACCGGGACTAGCGGGGGGAAGCGAGCAGTTCTTC. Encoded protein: CSARPGLAGGSEQFF.

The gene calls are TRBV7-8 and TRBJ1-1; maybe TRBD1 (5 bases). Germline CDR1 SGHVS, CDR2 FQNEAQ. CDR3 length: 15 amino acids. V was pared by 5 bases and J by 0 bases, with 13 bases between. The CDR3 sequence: CASSVEGGVNTEAFF. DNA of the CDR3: TGTGCCAGCAGCGTGGAAGGAGGGGTGAACACTGAAGCTTTCTTT.

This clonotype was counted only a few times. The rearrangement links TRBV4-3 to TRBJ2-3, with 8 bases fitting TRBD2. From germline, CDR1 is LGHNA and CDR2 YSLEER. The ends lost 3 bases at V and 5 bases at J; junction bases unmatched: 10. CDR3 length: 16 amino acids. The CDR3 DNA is TGCGCCAGCAGCCAGGAATTAGCGGGGTTTTTAGATACGCAGTATTTT. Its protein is CASSQELAGFLDTQYF.

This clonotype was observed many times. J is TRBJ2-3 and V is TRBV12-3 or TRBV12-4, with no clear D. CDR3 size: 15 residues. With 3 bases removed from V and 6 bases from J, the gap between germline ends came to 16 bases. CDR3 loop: CASSFLVMVVDTQYF. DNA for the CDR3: TGTGCCAGCAGTTTTCTGGTGATGGTGGTTGATACGCAGTATTTT.

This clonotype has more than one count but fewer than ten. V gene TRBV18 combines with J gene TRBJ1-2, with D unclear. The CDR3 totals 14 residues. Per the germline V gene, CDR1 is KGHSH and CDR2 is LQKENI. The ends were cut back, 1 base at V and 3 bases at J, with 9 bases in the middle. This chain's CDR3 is CASSPQAHDYGYTF. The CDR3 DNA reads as TGTGCCAGCTCACCACAGGCCCACGACTATGGCTACACCTTC.

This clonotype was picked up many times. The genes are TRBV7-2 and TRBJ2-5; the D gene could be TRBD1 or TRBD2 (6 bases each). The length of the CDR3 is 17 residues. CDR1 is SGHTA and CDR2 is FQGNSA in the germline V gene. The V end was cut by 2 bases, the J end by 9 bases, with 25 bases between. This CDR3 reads CASSLRLLTGGGSPQYF. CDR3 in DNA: TGTGCCAGCAGCTTACGGCTTCTGACAGGAGGGGGATCGCCCCAGTACTTC.

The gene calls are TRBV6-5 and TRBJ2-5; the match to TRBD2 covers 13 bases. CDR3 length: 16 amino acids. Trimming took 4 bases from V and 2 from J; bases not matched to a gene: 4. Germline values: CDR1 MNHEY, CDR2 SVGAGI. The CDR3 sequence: CASSSRTSGGQETQYF. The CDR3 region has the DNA TGTGCCAGCAGTTCCCGGACTAGCGGGGGACAAGAGACCCAGTACTTC.